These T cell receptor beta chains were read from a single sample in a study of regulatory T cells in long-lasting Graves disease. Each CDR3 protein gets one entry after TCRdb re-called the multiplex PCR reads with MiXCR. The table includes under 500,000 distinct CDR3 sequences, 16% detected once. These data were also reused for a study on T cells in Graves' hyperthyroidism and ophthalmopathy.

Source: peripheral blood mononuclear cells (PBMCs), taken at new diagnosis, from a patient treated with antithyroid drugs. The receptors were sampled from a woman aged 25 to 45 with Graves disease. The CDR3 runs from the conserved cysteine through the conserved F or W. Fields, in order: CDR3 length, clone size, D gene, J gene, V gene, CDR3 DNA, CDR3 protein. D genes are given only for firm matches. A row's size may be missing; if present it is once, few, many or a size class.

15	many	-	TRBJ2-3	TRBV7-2	TGTGCCAGCAGCCCGGACGGTATTAGCACAGATACGCAGTATTTT	CASSPDGISTDTQYF
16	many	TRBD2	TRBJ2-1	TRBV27	TGTGCCAGCAGTTTATCTGGGACTAGCGGAGGGTATGAGCAGTTCTTC	CASSLSGTSGGYEQFF
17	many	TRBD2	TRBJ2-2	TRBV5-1	TGCGCCAGCAGCCCAGGACTAGCGGGAGGTAACACCGGGGAGCTGTTTTTT	CASSPGLAGGNTGELFF
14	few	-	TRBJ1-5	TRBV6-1	TGTGCCAGCAGTCTGGTCCCCCGGAGGCAGCCCCAGCATTTT	CASSLVPRRQPQHF
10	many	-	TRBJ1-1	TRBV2	TGTGCCAGCAGGCGAGGTTGGGCTTTCTTT	CASRRGWAFF
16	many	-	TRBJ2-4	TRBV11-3	TGTGCCAGCAGCTTTCCTGGGGGAGCACCGAAAAACATTCAGTACTTC	CASSFPGGAPKNIQYF
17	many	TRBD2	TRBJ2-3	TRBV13	TGTGCCAGCAGCTTTGCGGGACTAGCCGCTAGCACAGATACGCAGTATTTT	CASSFAGLAASTDTQYF
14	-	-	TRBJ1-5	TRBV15	TGTGCCACCAGCAGAGATCGACAGAATCAGCCCCAGCATTTT	CATSRDRQNQPQHF
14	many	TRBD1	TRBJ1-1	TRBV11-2	TGTGCCAGCAGCTTTCCCCGGGACAGGGTTGTGGCTTTCTTT	CASSFPRDRVVAFF
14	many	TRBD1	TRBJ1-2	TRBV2	TGTGCCAGCACAGGACAGGGGGAACACTATGGCTACACCTTC	CASTGQGEHYGYTF
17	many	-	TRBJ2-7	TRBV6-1	TGTGCCAGCAAGTATAACAGGGATTCGAGATTATTCAACGAGCAGTACTTC	CASKYNRDSRLFNEQYF
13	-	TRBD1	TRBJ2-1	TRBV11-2	TGTGCCAGCAGTCCAGGGGGCCGCCTTGAGCAGCTCTTC	CASSPGGRLEQLF
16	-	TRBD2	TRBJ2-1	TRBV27	TGTGCCAGCAGTTGGACTAGCGGGAGGAACTACAATGAGCAGTTCTTC	CASSWTSGRNYNEQFF
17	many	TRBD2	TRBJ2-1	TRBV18	TGTGCCAGCTCAACAAGGCCGGGACTAGCGGCCTACAATGAGCAGTTCTTC	CASSTRPGLAAYNEQFF
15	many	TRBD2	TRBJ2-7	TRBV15	TGTGCCACCAGCAGGGAGACTAGCGGGAGACGACAGCAGTACTTC	CATSRETSGRRQQYF
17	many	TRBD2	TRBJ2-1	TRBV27	TGTGCCAGCAGCCAATTTAGCCAACCGGGACTAGCGGGAGTAAAGTTCTTC	CASSQFSQPGLAGVKFF
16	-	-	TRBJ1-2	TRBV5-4	TGTGCCAGCAGCTTGGTTGGGACACCGAAAAACAATGGCTACACCTTC	CASSLVGTPKNNGYTF
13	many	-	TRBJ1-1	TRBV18	TGTGCCAGCTCACCCAGGGGTCGGACTGAAGCTTTCTTT	CASSPRGRTEAFF
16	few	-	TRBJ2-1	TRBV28	TGTGCCAGCAGTCAGACCCATCGTTACTCCTACAATGAGCAGTTCTTC	CASSQTHRYSYNEQFF
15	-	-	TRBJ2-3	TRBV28	TGTGCCAGCAGTTTTGGACCCTTCGGCGGAGATACGCAGTATTTT	CASSFGPFGGDTQYF